A selection of T cell receptor beta chains follows, all from one sample in a study of T cell responses to AZD1222 COVID-19 vaccine. Repertoires were generated with immunoSEQ multiplex PCR, while TCRdb's copy carries only in-frame clones and drops some. Of about 150,000 clones listed, about nine tenths are singletons. Sequences were derived from peripheral blood, sampled 28 days after the second AZD1222 dose. These receptors all come from an adult who received the AZD1222 COVID-19 vaccine. Both conserved end residues are part of each CDR3. The order of the fields is clone size, V gene, J gene, D gene, CDR3 DNA, CDR3 protein. The D gene is left open where the match is weak. Size is omitted from some rows. Given values are once, few, many or a class for expanded clones.

NA	TRBV11-2	TRBJ2-2	NA	TGTGCCAGCAGCACTAGTGGTCGTAGCAGGGTCGGCGTCGGGGAGCTGTTTTTT	CASSTSGRSRVGVGELFF
NA	TRBV28	TRBJ1-2	NA	TGTGCCAGCAGTTTAGGAGGATGGACAGTTTCAGGTGGCTACACCTTC	CASSLGGWTVSGGYTF
NA	TRBV9	TRBJ1-2	NA	TGTGCCAGCAGCCAAGAGGGCGGTAGAGACCGCTATGGCTACACCTTC	CASSQEGGRDRYGYTF
few	TRBV9	TRBJ2-1	TRBD1	TGTGCCAGCAGCGTAGCCGGACAGGAATACAATGAGCAGTTCTTC	CASSVAGQEYNEQFF
NA	TRBV19	TRBJ2-2	NA	TGTGCCAGTAGTGTAACCTGGACAGACAAGAACACCGGGGAGCTGTTTTTT	CASSVTWTDKNTGELFF
NA	TRBV2	TRBJ2-3	TRBD1	TGTGCCAGCACCCTAGACTTGGACAGGGGAGGACCAGATACGCAGTATTTT	CASTLDLDRGGPDTQYF
NA	TRBV27	TRBJ2-1	TRBD2	TGTGCCAGTTGCGGGAGCCCCCTCTGTAGTGAGCAGTTCTTC	CASCGSPLCSEQFF
NA	TRBV2	TRBJ1-4	NA	TGTGCCAGCAGTGTCAGGGGAGGTGAAAAACTGTTTTTT	CASSVRGGEKLFF
NA	TRBV24-1	TRBJ2-1	TRBD1	TGTGCCACCAGTGATTTATCGACAGGGAAGTACAATGAGCAGTTCTTC	CATSDLSTGKYNEQFF
NA	TRBV2	TRBJ2-2	TRBD2	TGTGCCAGCAGGGGACTAGCGGGATACAACACCGGGGAGCTGTTTTTT	CASRGLAGYNTGELFF
NA	TRBV4-1	TRBJ1-2	NA	TGCGCCAGCAGCCAAGGTCGTACTTTTCCTAACTATGGCTACACCTTC	CASSQGRTFPNYGYTF
NA	TRBV12-3/TRBV12-4	TRBJ2-1	NA	TGTGCCAGCGGTCCCCTCGGCTGGGAGCAGTTCTTC	CASGPLGWEQFF
NA	TRBV9	TRBJ1-4	NA	TGTGCCAGCAGCGTAGGCGTTGGCACTAATGAAAAACTGTTTTTT	CASSVGVGTNEKLFF
NA	TRBV28	TRBJ1-2	NA	TGTGCCAGCAGTTTGGAGGCCTATGGCTACACCTTC	CASSLEAYGYTF
NA	TRBV2	TRBJ2-3	TRBD2	TGTGCCAGCAGCGCCGAGGGCGGGGGGACAGATACGCAGTATTTT	CASSAEGGGTDTQYF
NA	TRBV19	TRBJ1-3	NA	TGTGCCAGTAGTATGGGACTTTGGACCTCTTCTGGAAACACCATATATTTT	CASSMGLWTSSGNTIYF
NA	TRBV5-4	TRBJ2-5	NA	TGTGCCAGCAGCTTGGGGGGGCACCAAGAGACCCAGTACTTC	CASSLGGHQETQYF
NA	TRBV5-4	TRBJ2-2	TRBD1	TGTGCCAGCGGGAGACCAGTGGGGACAGGGGACCCCGGGGAGCTGTTTTTT	CASGRPVGTGDPGELFF
NA	TRBV3-1/TRBV3-2	TRBJ2-1	NA	TGTGCCAGCAGTTATGGGCAGCGGGACAATGAGCAGTTCTTC	CASSYGQRDNEQFF
NA	TRBV18	TRBJ1-2	TRBD1	TGTGCCAGCTCACCCCTGACAGGGGAGAAGGGCTATGGCTACACCTTC	CASSPLTGEKGYGYTF
NA	TRBV7-9	TRBJ2-5	TRBD1	TGTGCCAGCAGCAGAGCGGGACAGGGGTTAGAGACCCAGTACTTC	CASSRAGQGLETQYF
NA	TRBV11-2	TRBJ2-3	NA	TGTGCCAGCAGGGGGGCCGGGGTTGGCACAGATACGCAGTATTTT	CASRGAGVGTDTQYF
NA	TRBV30	TRBJ2-7	TRBD2	TGTGCCATCGACCCAGCGGGAGGGTACGAGCAGTACTTC	CAIDPAGGYEQYF
NA	TRBV5-6	TRBJ2-5	TRBD1	TGTGCCAGCAGCTCAGGGGGGACCCAGTACTTC	CASSSGGTQYF